The clone carrying this T cell receptor (beta chain) was seen more than once but under ten times. These data originate in a study of patients and donors after allogeneic stem cell transplantation. Between the trimmed V and J ends, which lost 1 base and 7 bases, there was a span of 11 bases. The CDR3 loop spans 13 amino acids. CDR1 and CDR2 (germline): DFQATT, SNEGSKA (reference sequence). MiXCR, run by TCRdb on the RT-PCR reads, gives a single entry per CDR3 protein. The data contain roughly 230,000 distinct CDR3 sequences, roughly 13% of them seen just once; the ten biggest clones take up approximately 10%.

The chain recombines TRBV20-1 with TRBJ2-1, with D perhaps matching TRBD1 (6 bases). Sequenced input: blood, either unsorted or a sorted T cell fraction (not recorded which). This receptor was obtained from a human donor who was either an allogeneic HSCT recipient or a stem cell or donor lymphocyte infusion donor (not recorded which). It is not recorded whose cells these are; they may come from a transplant donor. The DNA of the CDR3 is TGCAGTGCTAGAGGCGGTACAGGGAATGAGCAGTTCTTC. Amino acid sequence: CSARGGTGNEQFF.